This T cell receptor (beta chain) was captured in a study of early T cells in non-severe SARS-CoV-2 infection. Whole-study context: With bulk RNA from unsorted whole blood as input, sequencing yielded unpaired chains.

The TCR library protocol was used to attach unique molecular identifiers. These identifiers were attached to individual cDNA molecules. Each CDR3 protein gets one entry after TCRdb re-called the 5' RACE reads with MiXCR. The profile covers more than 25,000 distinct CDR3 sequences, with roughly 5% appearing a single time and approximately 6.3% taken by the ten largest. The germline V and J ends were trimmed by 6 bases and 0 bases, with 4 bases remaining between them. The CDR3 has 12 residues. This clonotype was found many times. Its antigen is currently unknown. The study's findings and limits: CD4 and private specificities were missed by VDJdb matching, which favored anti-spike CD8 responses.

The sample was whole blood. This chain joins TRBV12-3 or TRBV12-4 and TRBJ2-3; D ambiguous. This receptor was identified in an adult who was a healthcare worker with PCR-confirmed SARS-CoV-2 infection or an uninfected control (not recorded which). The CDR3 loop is CASRGSTDTQYF. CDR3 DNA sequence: TGTGCCAGCAGGGGCAGCACAGATACGCAGTATTTT.